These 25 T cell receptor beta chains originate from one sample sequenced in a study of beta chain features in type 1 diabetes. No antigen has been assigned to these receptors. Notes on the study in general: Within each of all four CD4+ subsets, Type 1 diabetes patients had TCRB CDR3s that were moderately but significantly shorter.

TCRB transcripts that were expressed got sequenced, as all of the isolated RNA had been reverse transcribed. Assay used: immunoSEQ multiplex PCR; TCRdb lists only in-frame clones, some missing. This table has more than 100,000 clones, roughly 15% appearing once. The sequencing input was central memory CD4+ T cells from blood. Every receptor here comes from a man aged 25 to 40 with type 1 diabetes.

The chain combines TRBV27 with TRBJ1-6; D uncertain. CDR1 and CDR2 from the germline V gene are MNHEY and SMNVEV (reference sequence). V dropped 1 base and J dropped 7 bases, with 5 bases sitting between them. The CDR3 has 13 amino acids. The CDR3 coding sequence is TGTGCCAGCAGTTTATTCCAAAATTCACCCCTCCACTTT. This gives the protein CASSLFQNSPLHF.

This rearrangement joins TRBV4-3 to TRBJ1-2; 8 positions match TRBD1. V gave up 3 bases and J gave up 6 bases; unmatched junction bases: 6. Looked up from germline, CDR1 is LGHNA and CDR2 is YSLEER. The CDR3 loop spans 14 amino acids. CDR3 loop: CASSQTGVLDGYTF. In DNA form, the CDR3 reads TGCGCCAGCAGCCAGACAGGGGTATTAGATGGCTACACCTTC.

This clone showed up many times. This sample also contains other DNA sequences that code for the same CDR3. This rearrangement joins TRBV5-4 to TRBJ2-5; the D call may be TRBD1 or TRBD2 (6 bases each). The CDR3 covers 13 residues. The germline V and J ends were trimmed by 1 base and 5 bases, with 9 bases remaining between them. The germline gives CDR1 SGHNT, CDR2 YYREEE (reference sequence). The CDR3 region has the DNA TGTGCCAGCAGCTTGTGGGGGGCCGAGACCCAGTACTTC. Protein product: CASSLWGAETQYF. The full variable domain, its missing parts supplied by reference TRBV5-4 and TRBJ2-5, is ETGVTQSPTHLIKTRGQQVTLRCSSQSGHNTVSWYQQALGQGPQFIFQYYREEENGRGNFPPRFSGLQFPNYSSELNVNALELDDSALYLCASSLWGAETQYFGPGTRLLVL.

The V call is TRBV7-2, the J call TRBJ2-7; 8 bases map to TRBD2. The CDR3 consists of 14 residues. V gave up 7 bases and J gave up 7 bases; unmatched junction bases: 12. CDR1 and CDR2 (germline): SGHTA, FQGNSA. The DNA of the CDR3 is TGTGCCAGCACACGTTCCAGCGGGGGAAGAGAGCAGTACTTC. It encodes CASTRSSGGREQYF.

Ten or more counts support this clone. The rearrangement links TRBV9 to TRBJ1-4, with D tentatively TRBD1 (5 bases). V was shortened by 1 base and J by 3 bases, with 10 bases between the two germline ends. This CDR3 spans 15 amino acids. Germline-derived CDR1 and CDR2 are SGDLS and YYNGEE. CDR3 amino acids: CASSVPGGPNEKLFF. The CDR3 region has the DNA TGTGCCAGCAGCGTACCGGGGGGTCCTAATGAAAAACTGTTTTTT.

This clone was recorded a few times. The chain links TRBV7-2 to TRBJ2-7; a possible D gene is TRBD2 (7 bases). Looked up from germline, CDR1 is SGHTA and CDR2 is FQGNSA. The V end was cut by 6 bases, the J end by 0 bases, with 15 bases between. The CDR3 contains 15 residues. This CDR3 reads CASRLRGGPSYEQYF. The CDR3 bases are TGTGCCAGCAGGTTAAGGGGGGGCCCCTCCTACGAGCAGTACTTC.

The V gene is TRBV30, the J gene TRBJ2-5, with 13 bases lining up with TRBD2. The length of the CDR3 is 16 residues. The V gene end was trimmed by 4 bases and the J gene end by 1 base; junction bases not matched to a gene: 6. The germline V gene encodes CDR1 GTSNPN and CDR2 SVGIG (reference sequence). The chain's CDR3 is CAWTSGTSGVQETQYF. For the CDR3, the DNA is TGTGCCTGGACCTCCGGGACTAGCGGGGTCCAAGAGACCCAGTACTTC.

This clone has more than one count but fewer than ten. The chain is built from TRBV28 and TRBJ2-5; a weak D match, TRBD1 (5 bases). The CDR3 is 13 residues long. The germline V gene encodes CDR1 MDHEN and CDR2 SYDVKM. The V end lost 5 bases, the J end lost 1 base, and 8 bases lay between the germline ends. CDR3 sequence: CASSEGAQETQYF. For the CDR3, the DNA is TGTGCCAGCAGTGAAGGGGCCCAAGAGACCCAGTACTTC.

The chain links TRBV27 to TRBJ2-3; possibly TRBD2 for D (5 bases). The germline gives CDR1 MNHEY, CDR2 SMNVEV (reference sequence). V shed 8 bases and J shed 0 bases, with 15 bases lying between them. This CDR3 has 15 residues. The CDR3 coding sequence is TGTGCCAGCGTTAGTCGAGCGGAGAGCACAGATACGCAGTATTTT. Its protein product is CASVSRAESTDTQYF.

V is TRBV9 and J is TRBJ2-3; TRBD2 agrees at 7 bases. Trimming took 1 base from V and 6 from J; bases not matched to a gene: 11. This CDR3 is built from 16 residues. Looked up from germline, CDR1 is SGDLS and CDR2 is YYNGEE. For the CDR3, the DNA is TGTGCCAGCAGCGTATCGGGGGGACCGTTGATTGATACGCAGTATTTT. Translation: CASSVSGGPLIDTQYF.

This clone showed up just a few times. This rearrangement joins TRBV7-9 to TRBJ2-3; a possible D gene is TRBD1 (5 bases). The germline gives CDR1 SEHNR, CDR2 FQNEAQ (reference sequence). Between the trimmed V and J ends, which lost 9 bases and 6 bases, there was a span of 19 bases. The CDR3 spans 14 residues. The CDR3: CASPEGAAGDTQYF. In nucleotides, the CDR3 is TGTGCCAGTCCCGAAGGGGCAGCCGGGGATACGCAGTATTTT.

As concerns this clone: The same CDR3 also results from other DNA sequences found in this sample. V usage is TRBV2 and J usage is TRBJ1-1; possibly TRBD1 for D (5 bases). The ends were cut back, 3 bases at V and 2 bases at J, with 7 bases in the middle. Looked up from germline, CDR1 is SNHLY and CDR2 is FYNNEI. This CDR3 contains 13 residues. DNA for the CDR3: TGTGCCAGCAGTGATCAGGGAAACACTGAAGCTTTCTTT. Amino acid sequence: CASSDQGNTEAFF. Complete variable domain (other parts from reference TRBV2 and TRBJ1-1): EPEVTQTPSHQVTQMGQEVILRCVPISNHLYFYWYRQILGQKVEFLVSFYNNEISEKSEIFDDQFSVERPDGSNFTLKIRSTKLEDSAMYFCASSDQGNTEAFFGQGTRLTVV.

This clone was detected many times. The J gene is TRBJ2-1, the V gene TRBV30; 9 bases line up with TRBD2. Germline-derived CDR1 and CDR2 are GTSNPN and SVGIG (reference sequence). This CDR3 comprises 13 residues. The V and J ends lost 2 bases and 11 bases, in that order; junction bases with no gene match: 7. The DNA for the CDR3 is TGTGCCTGGAGTCCCTTTAGCGGGGGCCAGCAGTTCTTC. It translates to CAWSPFSGGQQFF.

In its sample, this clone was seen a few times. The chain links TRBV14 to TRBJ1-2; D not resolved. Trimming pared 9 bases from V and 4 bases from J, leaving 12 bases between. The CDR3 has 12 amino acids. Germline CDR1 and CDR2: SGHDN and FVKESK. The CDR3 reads CASSYGIYGYTF. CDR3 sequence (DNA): TGTGCCAGTTCCTACGGGATCTATGGCTACACCTTC.

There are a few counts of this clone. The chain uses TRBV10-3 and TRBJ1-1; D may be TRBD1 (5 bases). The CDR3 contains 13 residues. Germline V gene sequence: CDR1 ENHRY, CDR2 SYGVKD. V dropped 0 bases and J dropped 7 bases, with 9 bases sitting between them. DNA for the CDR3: TGTGCCATCAGTGAGTCCCAGGGTCGTGAAGCTTTCTTT. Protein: CAISESQGREAFF.

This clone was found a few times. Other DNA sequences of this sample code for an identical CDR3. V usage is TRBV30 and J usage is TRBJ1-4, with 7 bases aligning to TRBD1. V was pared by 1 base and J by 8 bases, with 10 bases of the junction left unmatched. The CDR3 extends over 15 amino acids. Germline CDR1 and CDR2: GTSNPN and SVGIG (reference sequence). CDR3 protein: CAWSDRQGVSEKLFF. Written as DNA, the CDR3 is TGTGCCTGGAGTGATCGACAGGGTGTTAGCGAAAAACTGTTTTTT.

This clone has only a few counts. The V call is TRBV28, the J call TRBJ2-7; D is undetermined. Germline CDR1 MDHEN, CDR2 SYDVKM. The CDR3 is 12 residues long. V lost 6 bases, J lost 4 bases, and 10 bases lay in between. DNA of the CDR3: TGTGCCAGCAGGCTTAATCAATACGAGCAGTACTTC. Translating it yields CASRLNQYEQYF. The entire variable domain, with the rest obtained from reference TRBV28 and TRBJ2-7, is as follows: DVKVTQSSRYLVKRTGEKVFLECVQDMDHENMFWYRQDPGLGLRLIYFSYDVKMKEKGDIPEGYSVSREKKERFSLILESASTNQTSMYLCASRLNQYEQYFGPGTRLTVT.

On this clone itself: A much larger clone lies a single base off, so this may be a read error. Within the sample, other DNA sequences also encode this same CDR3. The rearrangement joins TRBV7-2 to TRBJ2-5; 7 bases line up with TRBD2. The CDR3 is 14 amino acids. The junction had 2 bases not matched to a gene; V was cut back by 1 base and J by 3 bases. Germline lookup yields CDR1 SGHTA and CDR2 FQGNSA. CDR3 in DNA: TGTGCCAGCAGCTTAGTGGGGGGGAAAGAGACCCAGTACTTC. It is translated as CASSLVGGKETQYF. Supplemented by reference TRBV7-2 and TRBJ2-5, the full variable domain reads GAGVSQSPSNKVTEKGKDVELRCDPISGHTALYWYRQSLGQGLEFLIYFQGNSAPDKSGLPSDRFSAERTGGSVSTLTIQRTQQEDSAVYLCASSLVGGKETQYFGPGTRLLVL.

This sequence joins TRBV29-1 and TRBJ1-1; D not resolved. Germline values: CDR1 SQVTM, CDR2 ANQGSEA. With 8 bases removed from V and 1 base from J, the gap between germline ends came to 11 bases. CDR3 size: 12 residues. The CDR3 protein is CSSRRRNTEAFF. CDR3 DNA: TGCAGCAGTCGACGGAGGAACACTGAAGCTTTCTTT.

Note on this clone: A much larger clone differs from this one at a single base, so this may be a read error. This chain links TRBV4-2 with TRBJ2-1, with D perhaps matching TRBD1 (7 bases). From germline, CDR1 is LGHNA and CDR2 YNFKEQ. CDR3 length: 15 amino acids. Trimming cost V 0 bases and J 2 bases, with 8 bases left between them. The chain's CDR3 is CASSQDRGAYNEQFF. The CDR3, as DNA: TGTGCCAGCAGCCAAGACAGGGGGGCCTACAATGAGCAGTTCTTC.

The DNA of the CDR3 is TGTGCCAGCAGTGACGAGTTGTTCAATGAGCAGTTCTTC. Residues: CASSDELFNEQFF. This rearrangement joins TRBV6-4 to TRBJ2-1, with D hard to call. V gave up 2 bases and J gave up 6 bases, with 8 bases separating them. CDR3 length equals 13 residues. Germline V gene data show CDR1 as MRHNA and CDR2 as SNTAGT.

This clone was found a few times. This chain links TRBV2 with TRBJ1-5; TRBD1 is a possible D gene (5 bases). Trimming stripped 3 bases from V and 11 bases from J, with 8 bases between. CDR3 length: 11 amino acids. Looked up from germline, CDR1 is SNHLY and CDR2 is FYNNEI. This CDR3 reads CASSEGTSQHF. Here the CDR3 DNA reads TGTGCCAGCAGTGAGGGGACGTCCCAGCATTTT.

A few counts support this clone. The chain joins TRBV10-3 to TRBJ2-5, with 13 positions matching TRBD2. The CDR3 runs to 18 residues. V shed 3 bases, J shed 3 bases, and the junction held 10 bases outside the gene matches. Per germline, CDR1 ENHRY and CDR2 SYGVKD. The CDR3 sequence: CAISDLPGTSGVKETQYF. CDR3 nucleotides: TGTGCCATCAGTGACTTGCCCGGGACTAGCGGGGTAAAAGAGACCCAGTACTTC.

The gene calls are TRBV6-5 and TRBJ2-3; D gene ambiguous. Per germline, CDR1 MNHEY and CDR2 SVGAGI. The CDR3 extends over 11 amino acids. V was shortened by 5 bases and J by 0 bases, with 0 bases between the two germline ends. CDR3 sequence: CASSSTDTQYF. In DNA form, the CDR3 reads TGTGCCAGCAGTAGCACAGATACGCAGTATTTT.

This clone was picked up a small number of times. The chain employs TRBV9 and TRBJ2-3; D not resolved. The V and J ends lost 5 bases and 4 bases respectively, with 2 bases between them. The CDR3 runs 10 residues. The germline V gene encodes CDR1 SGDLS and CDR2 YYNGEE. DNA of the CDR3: TGTGCCAGCAGACCAGATACGCAGTATTTT. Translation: CASRPDTQYF. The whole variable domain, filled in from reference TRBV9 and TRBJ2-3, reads DSGVTQTPKHLITATGQRVTLRCSPRSGDLSVYWYQQSLDQGLQFLIQYYNGEERAKGNILERFSAQQFPDLHSELNLSSLELGDSALYFCASRPDTQYFGPGTRLTVL.